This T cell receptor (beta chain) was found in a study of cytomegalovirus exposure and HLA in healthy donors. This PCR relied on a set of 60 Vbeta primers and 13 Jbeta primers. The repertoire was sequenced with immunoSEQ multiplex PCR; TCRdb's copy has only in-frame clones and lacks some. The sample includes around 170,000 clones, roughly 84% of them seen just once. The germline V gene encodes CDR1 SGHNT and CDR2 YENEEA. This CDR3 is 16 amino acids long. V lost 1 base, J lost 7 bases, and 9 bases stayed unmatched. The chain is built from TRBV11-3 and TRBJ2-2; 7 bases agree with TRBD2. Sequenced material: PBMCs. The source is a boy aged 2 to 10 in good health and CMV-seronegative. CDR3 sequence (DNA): TGTGCCAGCAGCTTAGGCGGGAGTAGTCTGTTCGGGGAGCTGTTTTTT. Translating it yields CASSLGGSSLFGELFF.